This T cell receptor (beta chain) stems from a study of T cell responses to AZD1222 COVID-19 vaccine. Regarding the study as a whole: Among spike-specific TCRs, nearly half reportedly target unmutated variant regions. Donors skewed white British and female; clonal diversity was possibly underestimated.

This CDR3 is 14 amino acids long. V lost 0 bases and J lost 2, with 8 bases in between. Germline V lookup: CDR1 LGHNA, CDR2 YNFKEQ. The table came from immunoSEQ multiplex PCR; TCRdb's copy has only in-frame clones and leaves some out. The table includes roughly 100,000 clones, around nine tenths detected once. About this clone itself: What it recognizes is unknown.

The specimen was peripheral blood, collected 28 days after the second dose of the MenACWY control vaccine. This clonotype was obtained from an adult who received the MenACWY meningococcal vaccine as a control. The chain employs TRBV4-2 and TRBJ2-7; D remains unclear. CDR3 region: CASSQDLGTYEQYF. In DNA form, the CDR3 reads TGTGCCAGCAGCCAAGATCTGGGGACCTACGAGCAGTACTTC.